This T cell receptor beta chain was found in a study of tumor-infiltrating lymphocytes in primary liver carcinoma. The sample holds a few counts of this clonotype. Mismatch with germline at one junction end may stem from a read error. Germline values: CDR1 MGHRA, CDR2 YSYEKL. There are 15 residues in the CDR3. Total RNA (roughly 530 ng) served as template for TCR beta cDNA synthesis primed by a constant-region primer. Libraries for TCR beta were built through three nested multiplex PCR rounds, which together made up a slightly modified ARM-PCR procedure. In the first two PCR rounds, TRBV1-TRBV30 forward primers were paired with a C-beta reverse primer, and each round lasted around 10 cycles. TCRdb re-analysed the multiplex PCR reads in MiXCR, keeping a single row per CDR3 protein. The data show about 20,000 distinct CDR3 sequences, around 76% seen once. Taking about 17-31 mg of unsorted bulk tissue, the authors co-extracted RNA and DNA. Patients had chronic HBV infection and were treatment-naive. Sampling targeted five separate regions of each tumor, which included the tumor centre.

The gene calls are TRBV4-1 and TRBJ2-5; D tentatively reads TRBD1 or TRBD2 (6 bases each). This TCR came from a middle-aged man with primary liver carcinoma and hepatitis B virus infection. The sample was liver tumor tissue from sampling region 1. Subset of the sample: tumor region T1, superior pole. The CDR3 DNA reads TGTGCCAGCAGCCTGGGGACAAGGGAGGTAGAGACCCAGTACTTC. Translation: CASSLGTREVETQYF.